These 25 T cell receptor beta chains came from one sample sequenced in a study of early T cells in non-severe SARS-CoV-2 infection. TCRdb itself ran the 5' RACE reads through MiXCR, one entry per CDR3 protein. This sample has around 45,000 distinct CDR3 sequences, with approximately 4% found just once. Sequenced: whole blood. These TCRs come from an adult who was a healthcare worker with PCR-confirmed SARS-CoV-2 infection or an uninfected control (not recorded which).

This clonotype has ten or more counts. The chain combines TRBV10-3 with TRBJ1-2, with TRBD1 matching over 7 bases. Germline CDR1 is ENHRY and CDR2 is SYGVKD. J lost 6 bases, V lost 6 bases, and 4 bases had no gene match. This CDR3 is 12 amino acids long. As DNA, the CDR3 is TGTGCCATCAGGCGACAGGGACATGGCTACACCTTC. Translation: CAIRRQGHGYTF.

This clonotype was seen repeatedly, ten times or more. This chain connects TRBV20-1 to TRBJ2-5; D possibly matches TRBD1 or TRBD2 (5 bases each). CDR1 DFQATT and CDR2 SNEGSKA come from the germline V gene (reference sequence). CDR3 length: 13 residues. V lost 1 base to trimming and J lost 5 bases, with 11 bases between them. CDR3 sequence reads: CSARGEGLETQYF. The CDR3 DNA sequence: TGCAGTGCTAGAGGCGAGGGGCTGGAGACCCAGTACTTC.

This clonotype appeared many times. The chain combines TRBV29-1 with TRBJ2-7; D is possibly TRBD1 (5 bases). The CDR3 is 12 amino acids. Germline values: CDR1 SQVTM, CDR2 ANQGSEA. Between the trimmed V and J ends, which lost 3 bases and 5 bases, there was a span of 11 bases. For the CDR3, the DNA is TGCAGCGTTGACTCAGGGCGACACGAGCAGTACTTC. Translated: CSVDSGRHEQYF.

This clonotype was seen at least ten times. The chain combines TRBV18 with TRBJ2-3; 7 bases agree with TRBD1. The V gene end was trimmed by 6 bases and the J gene end by 0 bases; junction bases not matched to a gene: 9. The CDR3 length is 16 residues. Germline loops: CDR1 KGHSH, CDR2 LQKENI. CDR3 protein: CASSPTGATSTDTQYF. CDR3 nucleotides: TGTGCCAGCTCCCCCACAGGGGCCACTAGCACAGATACGCAGTATTTT.

The table lists this clonotype with many counts. The rearrangement joins TRBV2 to TRBJ1-1; D gene unclear. The germline V and J ends were trimmed by 5 bases and 4 bases, with 8 bases remaining between them. Germline V CDR1 and CDR2: SNHLY, FYNNEI. CDR3 length: 12 amino acids. CDR3 amino acids: CASSYQVTEAFF. The CDR3 nucleotides are TGTGCCAGCAGTTACCAGGTCACTGAAGCTTTCTTT.

The chain combines TRBV29-1 with TRBJ1-1; D ambiguous. Germline V gives CDR1 SQVTM, CDR2 ANQGSEA. Trimming took 0 bases from V and 6 from J, leaving 14 bases between them. This CDR3 spans 14 amino acids. CDR3 nucleotides: TGCAGCGTTGAAGAGGGCAGGTCCCACGCTGAAGCTTTCTTT. Translated, it gives CSVEEGRSHAEAFF.

This clonotype was seen a few times. The genes are TRBV30 and TRBJ2-2, with TRBD2 as a possible D gene (6 bases). The CDR3 has 13 residues. Germline-derived CDR1 and CDR2 are GTSNPN and SVGIG (reference sequence). Trimming removed 3 bases from V and 5 bases from J, with 10 bases in between. The chain's CDR3 is CAWRTSGTGELFF. The DNA of the CDR3 is TGTGCCTGGAGAACGAGCGGGACCGGGGAGCTGTTTTTT.

The chain has TRBV20-1 and TRBJ2-1; no firm D call. Germline lookup yields CDR1 DFQATT and CDR2 SNEGSKA (reference sequence). This CDR3 is 11 amino acids long. V was cut by 7 bases and J by 6 bases, with 10 bases left in between. CDR3 region: CSGQWVNEQFF. For the CDR3, the DNA is TGCAGTGGTCAGTGGGTCAATGAGCAGTTCTTC.

The CDR3 DNA reads as TGTGCCAGCGGACAGGGGGCGAACGAGCAGTACTTC. It encodes CASGQGANEQYF. The chain joins TRBV6-6 to TRBJ2-7, with 11 bases fitting TRBD1. Trimming took 8 bases from V and 5 from J; bases not matched to a gene: 2. CDR1 is MNHNY, CDR2 SVGAGI, per germline (reference sequence). The CDR3 sequence is 12 residues long.

This clonotype was recorded at least ten times. The chain uses TRBV19 and TRBJ1-6, with 12 bases identical to TRBD1. Germline CDR1 LNHDA, CDR2 SQIVND (reference sequence). J was trimmed by 7 bases and V by 5 bases; bases with no gene match: 6. The CDR3 contains 16 residues. CDR3 nucleotide sequence: TGTGCCAGTAGTGACCGGGACAGGGGGCGAAATTCACCCCTCCACTTT. This gives the protein CASSDRDRGRNSPLHF.

This clonotype has ten or more counts. CDR3 bases: TGTGCCAGCAGCTTGGGTGCGACAGATACGCAGTATTTT. It yields the protein CASSLGATDTQYF. The rearrangement links TRBV11-2 to TRBJ2-3; D not certain. Germline CDR1 and CDR2: SGHAT and FQNNGV. The CDR3 extends over 13 amino acids. The V gene lost 3 bases and the J gene lost 3 bases, with 7 bases spanning the gap.

This clonotype appeared many times. The V and J genes are TRBV19 and TRBJ2-6, with D uncertain. The CDR3 totals 15 residues. From germline, CDR1 is LNHDA and CDR2 SQIVND (reference sequence). Trimming took 3 bases from V and 0 from J, leaving 6 bases between them. The CDR3 sequence: CASSIPSSGANVLTF. The CDR3 coding sequence is TGTGCCAGTAGTATCCCCAGCTCTGGGGCCAACGTCCTGACTTTC. The variable domain in full, with the rest retrieved from reference TRBV19 and TRBJ2-6, is DGGITQSPKYLFRKEGQNVTLSCEQNLNHDAMYWYRQDPGQGLRLIYYSQIVNDFQKGDIAEGYSVSREKKESFPLTVTSAQKNPTAFYLCASSIPSSGANVLTFGAGSRLTVL.

Of note for this clonotype: A junction boundary mismatches the germline segment, possibly from a read error. The chain has TRBV12-3 or TRBV12-4 and TRBJ2-3; 8 bases map to TRBD2. The CDR3 sequence is 14 residues long. The CDR3 is CASSVAGPTDTQYF. In nucleotides, the CDR3 is TGTGCCAGCAGTGTAGCGGGGCCCACAGATACGCAGTATTTT.

This clonotype was seen ten or more times. The chain recombines TRBV28 with TRBJ2-3; TRBD2 is a possible D gene (5 bases). Germline V lookup: CDR1 MDHEN, CDR2 SYDVKM. Trimming pared 4 bases from V and 2 bases from J, leaving 10 bases between. CDR3 length equals 14 residues. CDR3 region: CASSSPGFTDTQYF. CDR3 DNA sequence: TGTGCCAGCAGTTCGCCGGGATTCACAGATACGCAGTATTTT. The full variable domain, its missing parts supplied by reference TRBV28 and TRBJ2-3, is DVKVTQSSRYLVKRTGEKVFLECVQDMDHENMFWYRQDPGLGLRLIYFSYDVKMKEKGDIPEGYSVSREKKERFSLILESASTNQTSMYLCASSSPGFTDTQYFGPGTRLTVL.

The V gene is TRBV20-1, the J gene TRBJ2-6, with 7 nucleotides matching TRBD2. The CDR3 spans 15 residues. V shed 5 bases and J 4 bases; nucleotides not matched to a gene: 8. The germline CDR1 and CDR2 sequences are DFQATT and SNEGSKA (reference sequence). CDR3 in amino acids: CSAVPAGVGANVLTF. The CDR3 DNA sequence: TGCAGTGCTGTCCCGGCGGGGGTAGGGGCCAACGTCCTGACTTTC.

This clonotype was seen ten or more times. The chain is built from TRBV7-9 and TRBJ2-7, with 9 bases matching TRBD2. V trimming: 5 bases; J trimming: 0 bases; junction bases outside the gene matches: 8. Per the germline V gene, CDR1 is SEHNR and CDR2 is FQNEAQ (reference sequence). The CDR3 is 16 residues long. The CDR3 DNA reads as TGTGCCAGCAGCACGTCACTAGCGGGTCGCTCCTACGAGCAGTACTTC. This codes for CASSTSLAGRSYEQYF. Using reference TRBV7-9 and TRBJ2-7 for the parts outside the CDR3, the full variable domain is DTGVSQNPRHKITKRGQNVTFRCDPISEHNRLYWYRQTLGQGPEFLTYFQNEAQLEKSRLLSDRFSAERPKGSFSTLEIQRTEQGDSAMYLCASSTSLAGRSYEQYFGPGTRLTVT.

This chain links TRBV3-1 with TRBJ1-2, with no clear D. Germline V gene lookup returns CDR1 LGHDT and CDR2 YNNKEL (reference sequence). This CDR3 is built from 12 residues. The ends were cut back, 1 base at V and 5 bases at J, with 5 bases in the middle. CDR3 region: CASSQVYYGYTF. The DNA of the CDR3 is TGTGCCAGCAGCCAAGTCTATTATGGCTACACCTTC. The whole variable domain, remainder taken from reference TRBV3-1 and TRBJ1-2, is DTAVSQTPKYLVTQMGNDKSIKCEQNLGHDTMYWYKQDSKKFLKIMFSYNNKELIINETVPNRFSPKSPDKAHLNLHINSLELGDSAVYFCASSQVYYGYTFGSGTRLTVV.

This clonotype was seen ten or more times. V usage is TRBV6-2 or TRBV6-3 and J usage is TRBJ2-7; TRBD2 matches 8 bases. Trimming removed 6 bases from V and 1 base from J; junction bases left unmatched: 5. The CDR3 extends over 14 amino acids. The germline V gene encodes CDR1 MNHEY and CDR2 SVGEGT. CDR3 in DNA: TGTGCCAGCAGCCGGGGGGGCATATCCTACGAGCAGTACTTC. This encodes CASSRGGISYEQYF.

This clonotype came up many times. This chain links TRBV7-6 with TRBJ2-1, with D unclear. Germline V CDR1 and CDR2: SGHVS, FNYEAQ. The CDR3 length is 16 residues. V lost 3 bases, J lost 2 bases, and 14 bases lay in between. The CDR3 coding sequence is TGTGCCAGCAGCTTTAGTCCCCAGACGACCTACAATGAGCAGTTCTTC. Protein sequence: CASSFSPQTTYNEQFF. Drawing the rest from reference TRBV7-6 and TRBJ2-1, the complete variable domain is GAGVSQSPRYKVTKRGQDVALRCDPISGHVSLYWYRQALGQGPEFLTYFNYEAQQDKSGLPNDRFSAERPEGSISTLTIQRTEQRDSAMYRCASSFSPQTTYNEQFFGPGTRLTVL.

This clonotype occurred many times. The rearrangement uses TRBV5-1 and TRBJ2-3; TRBD1 might be the D (5 bases). The CDR3 runs 16 residues. Trimming took off 0 bases at V and 0 bases at J, with 11 bases between the two ends. The germline V gene encodes CDR1 SGHRS and CDR2 YFSETQ. The CDR3 is CASSLGMGPSTDTQYF. CDR3 DNA: TGCGCCAGCAGCTTGGGTATGGGGCCGAGCACAGATACGCAGTATTTT.

There are many counts of this clonotype. The J gene is TRBJ2-3, the V gene TRBV5-1; weak D call: TRBD2 (5 bases). V gave up 7 bases and J gave up 4 bases, with 16 bases separating them. The CDR3 is made up of 14 amino acids. Germline CDR1 and CDR2: SGHRS and YFSETQ. DNA of the CDR3: TGCGCCAGCGGCGACCTTAGCGACGCAGATACGCAGTATTTT. Translation gives CASGDLSDADTQYF.

This clonotype has ten or more counts. The CDR3 nucleotides read TGCAGTGCTAGAGATCGCAGAACGAACACCGGGGAGCTGTTTTTT. It translates to CSARDRRTNTGELFF. V is TRBV20-1 and J is TRBJ2-2; unclear D gene. Per the germline V gene, CDR1 is DFQATT and CDR2 is SNEGSKA (reference sequence). The CDR3 length is 15 residues. Trimming pared 0 bases from V and 0 bases from J, leaving 8 bases between.

Many counts were recorded for this clonotype. V usage is TRBV19 and J usage is TRBJ1-2, with D tentatively TRBD1 (5 bases). Trimming removed 6 bases at V and 8 bases at J, with 22 bases between. Germline V CDR1 and CDR2: LNHDA, SQIVND (reference sequence). The CDR3 is made up of 15 amino acids. Here the CDR3 DNA reads TGTGCCAGTAGAGGGCCCCGGGGCCTGCTTGTGGGCTACACCTTC. Translating gives CASRGPRGLLVGYTF.

The chain recombines TRBV2 with TRBJ2-5; D unresolved. In germline, CDR1 is SNHLY, CDR2 FYNNEI. Between the trimmed V and J ends, which lost 4 bases and 3 bases, there was a span of 9 bases. This CDR3 region has 13 residues. This CDR3 is CASSVFHKETQYF. The CDR3 nucleotides read TGTGCCAGCAGTGTTTTTCATAAAGAGACCCAGTACTTC.

This clonotype was recorded at least ten times. The V and J genes are TRBV18 and TRBJ1-5; D remains unclear. This CDR3 is built from 13 residues. CDR1 KGHSH and CDR2 LQKENI come from the germline V gene. The V gene lost 0 bases and the J gene lost 12 bases, with 12 bases spanning the gap. The CDR3 spells CASSPPGKGSQHF. For the CDR3, the DNA is TGTGCCAGCTCACCACCGGGTAAAGGCAGCCAGCATTTT.